One and the same sample provided the 9 T cell receptor beta chains below, sequenced in a study of T cells in Graves' hyperthyroidism and ophthalmopathy. It was RNA transcripts that yielded the amplified TCR beta CDR3 regions. Researchers ran a first-round RT-PCR on the TCR CDR3 using the HTBI primer set. MiXCR, applied by TCRdb to the multiplex PCR reads, yields one record per CDR3 protein. The table lists roughly 530,000 distinct CDR3 sequences, more than 15% of them singletons. Material: blood. Source of these receptors: a woman under 30 with Graves' ophthalmopathy.

The J gene is TRBJ1-6, the V gene TRBV5-6; D is unclear. CDR1 SGHDT and CDR2 YYEEEE come from the germline V gene. CDR3 length equals 14 residues. With 3 bases removed from V and 7 bases from J, the gap between germline ends came to 11 bases. CDR3: CASSSSTPNSPLHF. CDR3 DNA: TGTGCCAGCAGCTCGTCCACTCCGAATTCACCCCTCCACTTT.

This clonotype has more than one count but fewer than ten. The rearrangement joins TRBV5-6 to TRBJ2-7; no clear D gene. CDR1 is SGHDT and CDR2 is YYEEEE in the germline V gene. The CDR3 has 12 residues. V was cut by 4 bases and J by 6 bases, with 11 bases left in between. The CDR3 spells CASSRPPSEQYF. Here the CDR3 DNA reads TGTGCCAGCAGCCGACCGCCGTCCGAGCAGTACTTC.

This clonotype showed up many times. This rearrangement joins TRBV2 to TRBJ2-4; TRBD2 matches 16 bases. The CDR3 loop spans 17 amino acids. Germline CDR1 reads SNHLY; CDR2 reads FYNNEI. Trimming cost V 6 bases and J 6 bases; bases outside gene matches: 8. For the CDR3, the DNA is TGTGCCAGCAGCACCGGGACTAGCGGGGGGGCTGGAAACATTCAGTACTTC. Protein sequence: CASSTGTSGGAGNIQYF.

The chain links TRBV27 to TRBJ2-4; TRBD2 is a possible D gene (6 bases). The length of the CDR3 is 17 residues. V shed 5 bases and J shed 1 base, with 18 bases lying between them. The germline CDR1 and CDR2 sequences are MNHEY and SMNVEV (reference sequence). The CDR3 nucleotides are TGTGCCAGCAGTGTAATCGGGACTCCGGGGGCCAAAAACATTCAGTACTTC. This translates into CASSVIGTPGAKNIQYF.

This clonotype came up a few times. The genes are TRBV15 and TRBJ2-6; 12 bases align to TRBD2. The trim removed 2 bases at V and 0 bases at J, leaving 5 bases unmatched. From germline, CDR1 is LNHNV and CDR2 YYDKDF (reference sequence). The CDR3 has 19 residues. The CDR3 region has the DNA TGTGCCACCAGCAGAACTGGGACTAGCGGGTTCTCTGGGGCCAACGTCCTGACTTTC. Its protein product is CATSRTGTSGFSGANVLTF.

This clonotype has only a few counts. The chain couples TRBV5-6 to TRBJ1-4; TRBD1 matches at 7 bases. CDR1 is SGHDT, CDR2 YYEEEE, per germline. V lost 6 bases to trimming and J lost 8 bases; unmatched junction nucleotides: 10. This CDR3 has 14 residues. The CDR3 region is CASKKQGWEEKLFF. The DNA for the CDR3 is TGTGCCAGCAAAAAACAGGGGTGGGAAGAAAAACTGTTTTTT.

The chain couples TRBV20-1 to TRBJ1-5; TRBD1 is a possible D gene (6 bases). Germline V gene sequence: CDR1 DFQATT, CDR2 SNEGSKA (reference sequence). The CDR3 consists of 17 residues. Deletions cut 2 bases from V and 1 base from J, with 18 bases between. The CDR3 nucleotides read TGCAGTGCTAGACCCATGGGAGGGGGGACGAGCAATCAGCCCCAGCATTTT. This codes for CSARPMGGGTSNQPQHF.

This clonotype was recorded a few times. The chain uses TRBV5-1 and TRBJ2-1; the D gene is possibly TRBD1 (6 bases). Trimming removed 2 bases from V and 3 bases from J, with 9 bases in between. This CDR3 comprises 14 residues. Germline V gene sequence: CDR1 SGHRS, CDR2 YFSETQ. CDR3 in amino acids: CASSFGTSYNEQFF. The CDR3 DNA sequence: TGCGCCAGCAGCTTCGGGACAAGCTACAATGAGCAGTTCTTC.

This clonotype was detected only a few times. The chain links TRBV29-1 to TRBJ2-7; D is undetermined. Germline loops: CDR1 SQVTM, CDR2 ANQGSEA. The CDR3 sequence is 12 residues long. Trimming stripped 1 base from V and 2 bases from J, with 6 bases between. The CDR3 DNA reads as TGCAGCGTTGAAGTCGGCCCCTACGAGCAGTACTTC. This gives the protein CSVEVGPYEQYF.